The sequence of this T cell receptor (beta chain) was determined in a study of cytomegalovirus exposure and HLA in healthy donors. Findings and limits, study-wide: The study flagged some 170 TCR beta chains as cytomegalovirus-associated.

It was with 60 Vbeta and 13 Jbeta primers that the PCR ran. Produced via immunoSEQ multiplex PCR; TCRdb's table is partial and in-frame only. This repertoire shows about 160,000 clones, around 78% found once; its top ten account for about 0.8%. The V gene lost 8 bases and the J gene lost 1 base, with 10 bases spanning the gap. This CDR3 spans 13 amino acids. Germline assignment: CDR1 SEHNR and CDR2 FQNEAQ (reference sequence). Points on this clone: Its antigen is not known.

The clonotype comes from a female donor in good health and CMV-seronegative. The chain couples TRBV7-9 to TRBJ2-3, with D perhaps matching TRBD2 (6 bases). Sequenced: PBMCs. The CDR3 protein is CASGRFGTDTQYF. CDR3 DNA: TGTGCCAGCGGGAGGTTCGGCACAGATACGCAGTATTTT.